This T cell receptor beta chain comes out of a study of OX40 agonist ivuxolimab in advanced cancers. Study details: Patients' therapy was ivuxolimab, an antibody that acts as an agonist of OX40 (CD134).

Sampling times: baseline, cycle 4 day 1, cycle 7 day 1. With respect to this clone: No antigen is known for it.

The data were produced by immunoSEQ multiplex PCR, yet TCRdb's version contains in-frame clones alone and is incomplete. Of more than 45,000 clones listed, 80% to 90% were seen once; the top ten hold 10% to 15%. Study-wide results and limits: Within 6 weeks, CD4+ and CD8+ blood T cells expanded clonally at 0.1 to 3.0 mg/kg. Low levels of normalized T-cell clonal expansion also appeared in some nonresponders.

The J segment lost 0 bases and the V segment lost 4 bases, leaving 5 bases of the junction unmatched. The CDR3 has 16 amino acids. Germline CDR1 reads MNHNY; CDR2 reads SVGAGI (reference sequence). The TCR comes from an adult with an advanced solid tumor such as melanoma, head and neck, liver or kidney cancer. The chain uses TRBV6-6 and TRBJ2-7; 11 nucleotides align to TRBD2. The source was CD4+ or CD8+ T cells sorted from blood, collected in a trial of the OX40 agonist ivuxolimab. The CDR3 nucleotides read TGTGCCAGCAGTTTTGGACTAGCGGGCGACTCCTACGAGCAGTACTTC. Amino acids: CASSFGLAGDSYEQYF.